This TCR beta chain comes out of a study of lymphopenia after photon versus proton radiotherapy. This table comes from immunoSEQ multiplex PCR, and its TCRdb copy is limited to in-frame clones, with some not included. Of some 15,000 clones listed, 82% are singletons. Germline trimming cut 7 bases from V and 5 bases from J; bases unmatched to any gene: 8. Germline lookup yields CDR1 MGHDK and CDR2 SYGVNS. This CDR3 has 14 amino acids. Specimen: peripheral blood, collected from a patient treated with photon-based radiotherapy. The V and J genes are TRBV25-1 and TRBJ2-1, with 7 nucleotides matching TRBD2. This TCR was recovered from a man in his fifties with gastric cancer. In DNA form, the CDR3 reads TGTGCCAGCACCTCCGGGGGGAAGAACAATGAGCAGTTCTTC. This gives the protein CASTSGGKNNEQFF. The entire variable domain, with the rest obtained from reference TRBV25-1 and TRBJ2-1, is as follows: EADIYQTPRYLVIGTGKKITLECSQTMGHDKMYWYQQDPGMELHLIHYSYGVNSTEKGDLSSESTVSRIRTEHFPLTLESARPSHTSQYLCASTSGGKNNEQFFGPGTRLTVL.